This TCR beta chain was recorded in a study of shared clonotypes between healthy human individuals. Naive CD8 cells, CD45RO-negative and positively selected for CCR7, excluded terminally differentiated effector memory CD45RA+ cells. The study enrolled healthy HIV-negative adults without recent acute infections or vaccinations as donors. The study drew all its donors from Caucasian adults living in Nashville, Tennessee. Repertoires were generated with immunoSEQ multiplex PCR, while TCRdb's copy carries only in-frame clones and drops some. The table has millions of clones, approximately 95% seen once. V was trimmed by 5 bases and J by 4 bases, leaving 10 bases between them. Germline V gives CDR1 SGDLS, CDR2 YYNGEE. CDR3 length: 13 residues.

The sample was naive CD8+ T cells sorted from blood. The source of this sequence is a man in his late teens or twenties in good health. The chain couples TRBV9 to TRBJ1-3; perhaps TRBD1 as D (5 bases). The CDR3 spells CASRGAQGNTIYF. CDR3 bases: TGTGCCAGCAGAGGGGCTCAGGGAAACACCATATATTTT.